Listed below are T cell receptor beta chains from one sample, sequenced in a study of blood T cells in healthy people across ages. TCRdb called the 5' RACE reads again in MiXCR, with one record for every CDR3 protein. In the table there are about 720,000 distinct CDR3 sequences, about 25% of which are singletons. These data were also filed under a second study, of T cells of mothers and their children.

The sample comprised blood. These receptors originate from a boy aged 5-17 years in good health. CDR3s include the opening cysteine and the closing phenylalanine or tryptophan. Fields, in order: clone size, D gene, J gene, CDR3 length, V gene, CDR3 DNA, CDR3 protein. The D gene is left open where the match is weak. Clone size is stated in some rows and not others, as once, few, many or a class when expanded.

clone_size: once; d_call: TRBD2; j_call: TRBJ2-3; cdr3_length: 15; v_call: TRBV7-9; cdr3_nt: TGTGCCAGCAGCCCCAAGGCTCTAGCGGGGAGGACGCAGTATTTT; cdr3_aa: CASSPKALAGRTQYF
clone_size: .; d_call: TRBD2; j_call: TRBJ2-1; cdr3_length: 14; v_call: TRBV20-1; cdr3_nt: TGCAGTGCGACCAGGAGCGGGGGGGCTAATGAGCAGTTCTTC; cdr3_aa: CSATRSGGANEQFF
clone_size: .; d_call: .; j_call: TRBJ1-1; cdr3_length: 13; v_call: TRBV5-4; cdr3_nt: TGTGCCAGCAACCCCACACCGGGCACTGAAGCTTTCTTT; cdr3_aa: CASNPTPGTEAFF
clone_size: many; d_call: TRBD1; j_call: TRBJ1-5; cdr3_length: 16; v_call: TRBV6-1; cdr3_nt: TGTGCCAGCAGTGCCCGCCCGGGACAGGTGAATCAGCCCCAGCATTTT; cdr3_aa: CASSARPGQVNQPQHF
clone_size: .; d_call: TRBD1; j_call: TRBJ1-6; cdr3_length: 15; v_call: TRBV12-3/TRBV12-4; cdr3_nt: TGTGCCAGCAGTTACGGGACAGGCTATAATTCACCCCTCCACTTT; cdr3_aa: CASSYGTGYNSPLHF
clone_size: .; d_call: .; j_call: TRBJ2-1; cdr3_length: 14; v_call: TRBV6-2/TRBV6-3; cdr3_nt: TGTGCCAGCAGTTACGAGTACTCCTACAATGAGCAGTTCTTC; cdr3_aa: CASSYEYSYNEQFF
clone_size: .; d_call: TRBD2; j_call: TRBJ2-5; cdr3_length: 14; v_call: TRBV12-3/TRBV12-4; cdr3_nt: TGTGCCAGCAGTTTACGGGGACTAGCGGAGACCCAGTACTTC; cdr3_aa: CASSLRGLAETQYF
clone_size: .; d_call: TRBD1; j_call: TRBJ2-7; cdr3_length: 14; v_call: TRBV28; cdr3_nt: TGTGCCAGCAGTTTCGTGGACAGGACCTACGAGCAGTACTTC; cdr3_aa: CASSFVDRTYEQYF
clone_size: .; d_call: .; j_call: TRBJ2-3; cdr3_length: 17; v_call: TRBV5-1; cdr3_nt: TGCGCCAGCAGCCTCGTAGGAAACGGCTTTAGCACAGATACGCAGTATTTT; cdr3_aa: CASSLVGNGFSTDTQYF
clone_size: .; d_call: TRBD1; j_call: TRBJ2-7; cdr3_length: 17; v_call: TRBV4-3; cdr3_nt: TGCGCCAGCAGCCAACGAACAACCGGGACAGTGACCTACGAGCAGTACTTC; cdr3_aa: CASSQRTTGTVTYEQYF
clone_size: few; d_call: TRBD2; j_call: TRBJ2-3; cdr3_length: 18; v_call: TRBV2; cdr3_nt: TGTGCCAGCAGTGAAATGGTTAGCGGGTACTCTAGCACAGATACGCAGTATTTT; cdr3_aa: CASSEMVSGYSSTDTQYF
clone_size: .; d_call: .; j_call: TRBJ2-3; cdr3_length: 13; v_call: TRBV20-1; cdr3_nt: TGCAGTGCTCGGGACACCTTCACAGATACGCAGTATTTT; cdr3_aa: CSARDTFTDTQYF
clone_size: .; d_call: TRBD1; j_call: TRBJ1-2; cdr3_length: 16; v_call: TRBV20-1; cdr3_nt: TGCAGTGCTAGATCTCGGGGGACAGGGTCTGACTATGGCTACACCTTC; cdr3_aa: CSARSRGTGSDYGYTF
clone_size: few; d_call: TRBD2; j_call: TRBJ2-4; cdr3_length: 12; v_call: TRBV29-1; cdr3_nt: TGCAGCGTGTTAAAGCGGGGGGGCATTCAGTACTTC; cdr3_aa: CSVLKRGGIQYF
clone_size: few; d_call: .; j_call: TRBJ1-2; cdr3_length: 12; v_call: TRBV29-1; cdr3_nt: TGCAGCGTTGAGGCAGGGCGGTATGGCTACACCTTC; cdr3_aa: CSVEAGRYGYTF
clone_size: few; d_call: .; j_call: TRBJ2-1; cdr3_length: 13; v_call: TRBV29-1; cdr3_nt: TGCAGCGTTGCTTCTGGGTACGGCAATGAGCAGTTCTTC; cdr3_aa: CSVASGYGNEQFF
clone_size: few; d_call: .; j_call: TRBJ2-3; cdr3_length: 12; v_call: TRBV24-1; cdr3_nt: TGTGCCACCAGTGATTCAGCAGATACGCAGTATTTT; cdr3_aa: CATSDSADTQYF
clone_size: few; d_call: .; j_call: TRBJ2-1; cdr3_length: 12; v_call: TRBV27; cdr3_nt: TGTGCCAGCAAGGTAGGGTTGGATGAGCAGTTCTTC; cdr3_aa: CASKVGLDEQFF
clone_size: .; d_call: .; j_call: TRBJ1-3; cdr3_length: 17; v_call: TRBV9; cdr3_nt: TGTGCCAGCAGCAACGCCGGGGCAGGGATCTCTGGAAACACCATATATTTT; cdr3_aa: CASSNAGAGISGNTIYF
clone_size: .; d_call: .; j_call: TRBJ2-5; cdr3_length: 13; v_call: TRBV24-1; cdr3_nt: TGTGCCACCAGTCTTAGAGAAGGGGAGACCCAGTACTTC; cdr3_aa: CATSLREGETQYF
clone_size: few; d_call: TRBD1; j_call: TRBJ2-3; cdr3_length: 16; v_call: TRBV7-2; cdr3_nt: TGTGCCAGCAGAAAGCCGGGACAGGGGGCGGCAGATACGCAGTATTTT; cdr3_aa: CASRKPGQGAADTQYF
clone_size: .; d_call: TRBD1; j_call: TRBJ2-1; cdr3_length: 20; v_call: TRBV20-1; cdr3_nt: TGCAGTGCTAGAGTTGGGCCAGGGGGCGCTTTACAGGGATCCTACAATGAGCAGTTCTTC; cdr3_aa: CSARVGPGGALQGSYNEQFF
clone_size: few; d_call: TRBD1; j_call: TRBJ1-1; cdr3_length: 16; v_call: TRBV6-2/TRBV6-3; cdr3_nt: TGTGCCAGCACTAAACCATGGACAGGACGGAACACTGAAGCTTTCTTT; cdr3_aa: CASTKPWTGRNTEAFF
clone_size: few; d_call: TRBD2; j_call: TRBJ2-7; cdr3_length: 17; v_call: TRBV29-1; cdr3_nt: TGCAGCGTTGAAGATCTCGCTAGCGGGAGGGATGACTACGAGCAGTACTTC; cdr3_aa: CSVEDLASGRDDYEQYF
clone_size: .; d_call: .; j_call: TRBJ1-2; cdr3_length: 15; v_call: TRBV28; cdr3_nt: TGTGCCAGCAGCAAAATAGAGGGACATATCTATGGCTACACCTTC; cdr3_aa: CASSKIEGHIYGYTF
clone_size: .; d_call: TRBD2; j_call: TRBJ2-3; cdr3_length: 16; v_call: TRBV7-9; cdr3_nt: TGTGCCAGCAGCGAAAGACTAGCGGGAGGCGCAGATACGCAGTATTTT; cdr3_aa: CASSERLAGGADTQYF
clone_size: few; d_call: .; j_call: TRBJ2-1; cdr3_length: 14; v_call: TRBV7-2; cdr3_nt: TGTGCCAGCAGCCCCGGGGCTTACTACAATGAGCAGTTCTTC; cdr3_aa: CASSPGAYYNEQFF
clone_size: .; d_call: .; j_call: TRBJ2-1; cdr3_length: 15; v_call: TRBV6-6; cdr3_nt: TGTGCCAGCAGTTACTCTGACGGGGGTTACAATGAGCAGTTCTTC; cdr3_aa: CASSYSDGGYNEQFF
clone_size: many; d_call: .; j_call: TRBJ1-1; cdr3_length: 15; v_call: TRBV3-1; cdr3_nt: TGTGCCAGCAGCCCTAGGAGATTGGGGGACACTGAAGCTTTCTTT; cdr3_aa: CASSPRRLGDTEAFF
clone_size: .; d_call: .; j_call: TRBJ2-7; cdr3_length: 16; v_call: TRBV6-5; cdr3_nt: TGTGCCAGCAGTTACGGGTCGGGGGACTCCTCCTACGAGCAGTACTTC; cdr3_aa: CASSYGSGDSSYEQYF
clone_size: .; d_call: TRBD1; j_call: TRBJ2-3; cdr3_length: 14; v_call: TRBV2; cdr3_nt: TGTGCCAGCATCCGGGACAGGGGCTCGGATACGCAGTATTTT; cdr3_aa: CASIRDRGSDTQYF
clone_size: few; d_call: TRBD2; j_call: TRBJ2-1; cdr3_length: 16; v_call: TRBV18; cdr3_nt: TGTGCCTGCTCCCTAGGGGCGGGAGACTCCTACAATGAGCAGTTCTTC; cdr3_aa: CACSLGAGDSYNEQFF
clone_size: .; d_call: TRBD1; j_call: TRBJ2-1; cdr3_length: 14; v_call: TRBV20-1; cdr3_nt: TGCAGTGCCGGAGGGGACAGGGGGCTACAGGAGCAGTTCTTC; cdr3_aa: CSAGGDRGLQEQFF
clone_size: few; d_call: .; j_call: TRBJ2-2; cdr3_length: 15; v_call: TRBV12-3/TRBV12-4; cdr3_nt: TGTGCCAGCAGCTCGCAGGGGGGAGACACCGGGGAGCTGTTTTTT; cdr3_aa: CASSSQGGDTGELFF
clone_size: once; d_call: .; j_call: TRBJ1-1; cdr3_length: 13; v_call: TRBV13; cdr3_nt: TGTGCCGGCCGAGGTAATCTTAACACTGAAGCTTTCTTT; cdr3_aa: CAGRGNLNTEAFF
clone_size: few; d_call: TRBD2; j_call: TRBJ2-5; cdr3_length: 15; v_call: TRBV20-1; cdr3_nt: TGCAGTGCTAGAGACCCCGGGGGGGCAGGAGAGACCCAGTACTTC; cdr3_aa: CSARDPGGAGETQYF